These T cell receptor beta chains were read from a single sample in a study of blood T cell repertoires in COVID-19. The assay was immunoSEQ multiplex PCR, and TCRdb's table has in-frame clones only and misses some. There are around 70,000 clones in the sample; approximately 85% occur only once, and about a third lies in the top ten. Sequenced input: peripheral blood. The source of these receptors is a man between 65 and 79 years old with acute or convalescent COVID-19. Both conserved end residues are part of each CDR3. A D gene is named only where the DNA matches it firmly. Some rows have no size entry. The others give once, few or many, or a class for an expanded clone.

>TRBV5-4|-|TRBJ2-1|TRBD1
CASSSKGDSNEQFF
TGTGCCAGCAGCTCAAAGGGGGACAGCAATGAGCAGTTCTTC
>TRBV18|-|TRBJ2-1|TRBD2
CASSPRSAGVNEQFF
TGTGCCAGCTCACCTCGCTCCGCGGGAGTTAATGAGCAGTTCTTC
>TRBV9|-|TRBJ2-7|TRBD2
CASSVDQGGFYEQYF
TGTGCCAGCAGCGTAGATCAGGGAGGGTTCTACGAGCAGTACTTC
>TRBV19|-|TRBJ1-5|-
CASSPFRSNQPQHF
TGTGCCAGTAGTCCTTTTAGAAGCAATCAGCCCCAGCATTTT
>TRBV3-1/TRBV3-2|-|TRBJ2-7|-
CASSQGVSQGYEQYF
TGTGCCAGCAGCCAAGGGGTGAGCCAGGGCTACGAGCAGTACTTC
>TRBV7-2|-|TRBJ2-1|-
CASSPWSVPGDSYNEQFF
TGTGCCAGCAGCCCCTGGTCGGTGCCAGGGGACTCCTACAATGAGCAGTTCTTC
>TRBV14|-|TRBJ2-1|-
CASMGSSPYAGYNEQFF
TGTGCCAGCATGGGGTCTAGTCCTTATGCGGGGTACAATGAGCAGTTCTTC
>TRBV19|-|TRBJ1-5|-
CASIQRRGAGGNQPQHF
TGTGCCAGTATCCAAAGGCGGGGGGCAGGAGGCAATCAGCCCCAGCATTTT
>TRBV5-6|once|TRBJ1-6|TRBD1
CASSTDLGQARIPLHF
TGTGCCAGCAGCACCGATTTGGGACAGGCCAGGATCCCCCTCCACTTT
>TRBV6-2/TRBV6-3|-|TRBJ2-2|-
CASSYGRGRNTGELFF
TGTGCCAGCAGTTACGGGCGGGGCAGGAACACCGGGGAGCTGTTTTTT
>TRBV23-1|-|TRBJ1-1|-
CASSQEKTGTENTEAFF
TGCGCCAGCAGTCAAGAGAAAACAGGGACCGAGAACACTGAAGCTTTCTTT
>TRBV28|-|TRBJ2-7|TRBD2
CASSLDFPSGEGAYEQYF
TGTGCCAGCAGCTTAGATTTCCCTAGCGGTGAAGGCGCCTACGAGCAGTACTTC
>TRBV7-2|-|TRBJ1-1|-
CASSFRMAGPNTEAFF
TGTGCCAGCAGCTTCCGGATGGCAGGGCCGAACACTGAAGCTTTCTTT
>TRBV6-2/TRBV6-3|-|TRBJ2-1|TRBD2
CASSRLAGRQNEQFF
TGTGCCAGCAGTCGACTAGCGGGACGACAGAATGAGCAGTTCTTC
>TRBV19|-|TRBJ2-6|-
CASSSLQGSGANVLTF
TGTGCCAGTAGTTCACTACAGGGTTCTGGGGCCAACGTCCTGACTTTC
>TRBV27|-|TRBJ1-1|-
CASSLTRAYSEAFF
TGTGCCAGCAGTTTGACCAGGGCTTACTCTGAAGCTTTCTTT
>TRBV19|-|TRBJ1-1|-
CASSINVPGGGLLNTEAFF
TGTGCCAGTAGTATCAACGTTCCGGGGGGCGGGCTCTTAAACACTGAAGCTTTCTTT
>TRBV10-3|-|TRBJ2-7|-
CAIKTGFYEQYF
TGTGCCATCAAGACGGGATTCTACGAGCAGTACTTC
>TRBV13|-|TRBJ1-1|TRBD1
CASSLGDRGTEAFF
TGTGCCAGCAGCTTAGGGGACAGGGGCACTGAAGCTTTCTTT
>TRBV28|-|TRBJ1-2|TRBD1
CASSLPRKDRGLPYGYTF
TGTGCCAGCAGTTTACCCCGGAAGGACAGGGGGCTCCCCTATGGCTACACCTTC
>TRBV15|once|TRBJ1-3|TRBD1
CATSRPQGRLGNTIYF
TGTGCCACCAGCAGACCACAGGGGAGACTTGGAAACACCATATATTTT
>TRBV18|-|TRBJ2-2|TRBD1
CASSPPKRGQNTGELFF
TGTGCCAGCTCACCACCGAAGAGGGGGCAGAACACCGGGGAGCTGTTTTTT
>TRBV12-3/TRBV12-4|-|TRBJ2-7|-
CASSLAAAGEQYF
TGTGCCAGCAGTTTAGCGGCGGCTGGAGAGCAGTACTTC
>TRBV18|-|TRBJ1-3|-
CASSLVDSSGNTIYF
TGTGCCAGCTCTCTCGTGGACAGCTCTGGAAACACCATATATTTT
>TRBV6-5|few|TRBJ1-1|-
CASSRMNTEAFF
TGTGCCAGCAGTCGTATGAACACTGAAGCTTTCTTT
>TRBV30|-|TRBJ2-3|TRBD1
CASPGQGVDTQYF
TGTGCCTCGCCGGGACAGGGGGTAGATACGCAGTATTTT
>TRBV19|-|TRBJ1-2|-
CASSMQGVYGYTF
TGTGCCAGTAGTATGCAGGGCGTCTATGGCTACACCTTC
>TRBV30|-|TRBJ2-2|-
CAWSGSFTGELFF
TGTGCCTGGAGTGGGAGTTTCACCGGGGAGCTGTTTTTT
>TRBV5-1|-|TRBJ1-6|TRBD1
CASSLSGTGGSPLHF
TGCGCCAGCAGCTTGTCGGGGACAGGCGGGTCACCCCTCCACTTT
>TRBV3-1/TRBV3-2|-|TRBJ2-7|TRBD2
CASRGTTSGPYEQYF
TGTGCCAGCCGAGGCACTACTAGCGGGCCCTACGAGCAGTACTTC
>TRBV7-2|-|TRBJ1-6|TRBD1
CASSLTQGGYNSPLHF
TGTGCCAGCAGCCTAACCCAGGGGGGTTATAATTCACCCCTCCACTTT
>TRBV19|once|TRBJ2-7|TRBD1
CASSVGQGYEQYF
TGTGCCAGTAGTGTGGGACAGGGGTACGAGCAGTACTTC
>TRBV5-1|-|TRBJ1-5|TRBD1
CASNLGTGPDQPQHF
TGCGCCAGCAATTTAGGGACAGGGCCCGATCAGCCCCAGCATTTT
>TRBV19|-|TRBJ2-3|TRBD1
CASSMATGDADTQYF
TGTGCCAGTAGTATGGCTACAGGGGACGCAGATACGCAGTATTTT
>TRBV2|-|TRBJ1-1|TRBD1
CASRRDREDTEAFF
TGTGCCAGCAGGCGGGACAGGGAGGACACTGAAGCTTTCTTT
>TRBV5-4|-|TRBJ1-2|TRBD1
CATLGGQGAGGYTF
TGTGCCACCCTTGGGGGACAGGGGGCGGGCGGCTACACCTTC
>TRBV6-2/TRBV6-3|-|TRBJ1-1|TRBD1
CASSTRIDRAGTEAFF
TGTGCCAGCAGCACTAGGATCGACAGGGCGGGCACTGAAGCTTTCTTT
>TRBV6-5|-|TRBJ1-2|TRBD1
CASSQGQGRNYGYTF
TGTGCCAGCAGCCAAGGACAGGGGAGGAACTATGGCTACACCTTC
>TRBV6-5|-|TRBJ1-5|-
CASKRAHNQPQHF
TGTGCCAGCAAGAGGGCTCACAATCAGCCCCAGCATTTT
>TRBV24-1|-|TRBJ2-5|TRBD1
CATSDLGQGAAQYF
TGTGCCACCAGTGATTTAGGACAGGGTGCGGCCCAGTACTTC
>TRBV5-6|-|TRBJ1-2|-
CASSSGVGGANYGYTF
TGTGCCAGCAGCTCGGGGGTCGGGGGAGCTAACTATGGCTACACCTTC
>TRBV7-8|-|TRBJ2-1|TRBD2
CASSLVAGVSSEQFF
TGTGCCAGCAGCTTAGTAGCGGGAGTAAGTAGTGAGCAGTTCTTC
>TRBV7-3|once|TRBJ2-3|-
CASSPTSTDTQYF
TGTGCCAGCAGCCCCACTAGCACAGATACGCAGTATTTT
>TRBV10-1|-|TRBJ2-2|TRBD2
CASSESIAGPTGELFF
TGCGCCAGCAGTGAGTCGATAGCGGGGCCCACCGGGGAGCTGTTTTTT
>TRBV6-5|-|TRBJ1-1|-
CATLILRNTEAFF
TGTGCCACCCTAATCCTTCGGAACACTGAAGCTTTCTTT
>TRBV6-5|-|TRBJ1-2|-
CASSYSTEYGYTF
TGTGCCAGCAGTTACTCAACAGAATATGGCTACACCTTC
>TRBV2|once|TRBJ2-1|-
CASSEVRSSYNEQFF
TGTGCCAGCAGTGAAGTCAGAAGCTCCTACAATGAGCAGTTCTTC
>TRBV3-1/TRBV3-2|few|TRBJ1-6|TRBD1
CASSQVGTGNSPLHF
TGTGCCAGCAGCCAAGTGGGGACAGGTAATTCACCCCTCCACTTT